The 26 T cell receptor beta chains reported below all come from one sample, sequenced in a study of T cells in Graves' hyperthyroidism and ophthalmopathy. Researchers amplified the TCR beta CDR3 regions from RNA transcripts. The TCR CDR3 first-round RT-PCR relied on the HTBI primer set. TCRdb independently ran MiXCR on the multiplex PCR reads; one entry per CDR3 protein. The sample holds about 360,000 distinct CDR3 sequences, 13% seen once. Sequencing was done on a sample of blood. The receptors shown here come from a young woman with Graves' hyperthyroidism.

This clonotype came up many times. The V call is TRBV30, the J call TRBJ2-1, with 14 bases matching TRBD2. The CDR3 runs to 14 residues. With 3 bases clipped from V and 7 bases from J, the junction kept 2 bases outside the gene matches. CDR1 and CDR2 (germline): GTSNPN, SVGIG (reference sequence). The CDR3 loop reads CAWRTSGRGNEQFF. The CDR3 DNA follows: TGTGCCTGGAGGACTAGCGGGAGGGGGAATGAGCAGTTCTTC.

This clonotype has at least ten counts. The V and J genes are TRBV7-9 and TRBJ2-1, with 7 bases aligning to TRBD1. Germline V gene sequence: CDR1 SEHNR, CDR2 FQNEAQ (reference sequence). V dropped 5 bases and J dropped 4; count of bases not matched to a gene: 11. The CDR3 runs 16 residues. CDR3 amino acids: CASSPKLDRNYNEQFF. The CDR3 DNA reads as TGTGCCAGCAGCCCCAAGCTGGACAGGAATTACAATGAGCAGTTCTTC.

CDR3 residues: CASSPRPHRIREGGNEQFF. The CDR3 coding sequence is TGTGCCAGCTCACCACGACCGCATCGGATCCGGGAGGGGGGCAATGAGCAGTTCTTC. This rearrangement joins TRBV18 to TRBJ2-1, with 8 bases identical to TRBD2. The CDR3 covers 19 residues. CDR1 and CDR2 (germline): KGHSH, LQKENI. V trimming: 1 base; J trimming: 6 bases; junction bases outside the gene matches: 17.

In this sample, this clonotype turned up many times. V and J are TRBV19 and TRBJ2-7, with 7 bases matching TRBD2. This CDR3 contains 14 residues. V lost 7 bases to trimming and J lost 5 bases; unmatched junction nucleotides: 11. Germline-derived CDR1 and CDR2 are LNHDA and SQIVND (reference sequence). CDR3 in amino acids: CASTLTASGNEQYF. As DNA, the CDR3 is TGTGCCAGTACCCTGACGGCTAGCGGTAACGAGCAGTACTTC. Looking up the rest from reference TRBV19 and TRBJ2-7 gives the full variable domain: DGGITQSPKYLFRKEGQNVTLSCEQNLNHDAMYWYRQDPGQGLRLIYYSQIVNDFQKGDIAEGYSVSREKKESFPLTVTSAQKNPTAFYLCASTLTASGNEQYFGPGTRLTVT.

This clonotype was seen a few times. The chain recombines TRBV29-1 with TRBJ2-4; D is uncertain. The V and J ends lost 4 bases and 6 bases respectively, with 16 bases between them. From germline, CDR1 is SQVTM and CDR2 ANQGSEA. The CDR3 contains 14 residues. This CDR3 is CSVAEEPVGNIQYF. The CDR3 nucleotides read TGCAGCGTTGCCGAGGAGCCGGTGGGAAACATTCAGTACTTC.

The rearrangement links TRBV9 to TRBJ2-1; D is perhaps TRBD1 or TRBD2 (5 bases each). The CDR3 length is 15 residues. V lost 4 bases and J lost 8, with 19 bases in between. CDR1 SGDLS and CDR2 YYNGEE come from the germline V gene. The CDR3 DNA is TGTGCCAGCAGCCCCTTCCGGGACCCTTTGGATGAGCAGTTCTTC. Translation: CASSPFRDPLDEQFF.

Many counts were recorded for this clonotype. The gene calls are TRBV6-6 and TRBJ1-1; D gene unclear. The length of the CDR3 is 15 residues. V lost 0 bases, J lost 0 bases, and 8 bases lay in between. From germline, CDR1 is MNHNY and CDR2 SVGAGI (reference sequence). The DNA for the CDR3 is TGTGCCAGCAGTTACTCGAATAGTCTGAACACTGAAGCTTTCTTT. Its translation: CASSYSNSLNTEAFF.

The chain joins TRBV12-3 or TRBV12-4 to TRBJ2-1; tentatively, D is TRBD2 (5 bases). This CDR3 has 16 residues. V dropped 5 bases and J dropped 0 bases, with 14 bases sitting between them. Written as DNA, the CDR3 is TGTGCCAGCAGTGAGTCCAGCGGTCCCTCCTACAATGAGCAGTTCTTC. This codes for CASSESSGPSYNEQFF.

This clonotype was seen only a few times. It may be a read error: a sequence one base away is much more abundant. This CDR3 fails to terminate in the conserved phenylalanine or tryptophan, so it likely reflects a read error. This sequence joins TRBV11-2 and TRBJ1-1, with no clear D. The germline V gene encodes CDR1 SGHAT and CDR2 FQNNGV. The CDR3 covers 15 residues. V lost 1 base, J lost 4 bases, and 13 bases lay in between. The CDR3 sequence: CASSLGLGFGTEAFL. For the CDR3, the DNA is TGTGCCAGCAGCTTAGGGCTGGGATTCGGCACTGAAGCTTTCCTT.

This clonotype was picked up many times. V is TRBV4-1 and J is TRBJ1-1; 7 nucleotides line up with TRBD1. The CDR3 sequence is 15 residues long. Trimming cost V 1 base and J 3 bases; bases outside gene matches: 5. Per germline, CDR1 MGHRA and CDR2 YSYEKL. The CDR3: CASSQAQGRDTEAFF. Written as DNA, the CDR3 is TGCGCCAGCAGCCAAGCACAGGGGCGGGACACTGAAGCTTTCTTT.

This clonotype has only a few counts. The chain combines TRBV19 with TRBJ2-5, with D unresolved. This CDR3 spans 14 amino acids. The germline V gene has CDR1 LNHDA and CDR2 SQIVND (reference sequence). V gave up 1 base and J gave up 1 base, with 7 bases separating them. The CDR3 loop reads CASSIVGVQETQYF. The CDR3 DNA reads TGTGCCAGTAGTATAGTAGGAGTCCAAGAGACCCAGTACTTC.

This clonotype was counted ten times or more. CDR3 coding DNA: TGCAGTGCTAGTGTCCAAGCCGGCACTGAAGCTTTCTTT. The encoded protein is CSASVQAGTEAFF. The chain has TRBV20-1 and TRBJ1-1; D gene uncertain. The CDR3 loop spans 13 amino acids. The V end lost 3 bases, the J end lost 4 bases, and 12 bases lay between the germline ends. Germline values: CDR1 DFQATT, CDR2 SNEGSKA (reference sequence).

This clonotype appeared a few times. The chain carries TRBV9 and TRBJ2-5; D is undetermined. Germline V gives CDR1 SGDLS, CDR2 YYNGEE. Trimming left V 2 bases short and J 2 bases short, with 7 bases between. This CDR3 is built from 13 residues. The CDR3 bases are TGTGCCAGCAGCGTTAGCCTTCAAGAGACCCAGTACTTC. It specifies CASSVSLQETQYF.

This clonotype was observed a few times. This sequence joins TRBV7-9 and TRBJ1-1; D gene unclear. The ends were cut back, 4 bases at V and 7 bases at J, with 22 bases in the middle. CDR1 SEHNR and CDR2 FQNEAQ come from the germline V gene (reference sequence). There are 16 residues in the CDR3. For the CDR3, the DNA is TGTGCCAGCAGCTCCCGCACCCCGGCCCACCCGAATGAAGCTTTCTTT. Translating it yields CASSSRTPAHPNEAFF.

At least ten counts were recorded for this clonotype. This chain uses TRBV3-1 with TRBJ1-1; D uncertain. Germline assignment: CDR1 LGHDT and CDR2 YNNKEL (reference sequence). Between the trimmed V and J ends, which lost 5 bases and 5 bases, there was a span of 18 bases. The CDR3 consists of 15 residues. CDR3 bases: TGTGCCAGCAGCAAAGGAAACATCCGGGCGACTGAAGCTTTCTTT. This encodes CASSKGNIRATEAFF.

This clonotype showed up many times. The V call is TRBV28, the J call TRBJ1-1, with D possibly being TRBD1 (6 bases). V lost 6 bases to trimming and J lost 5 bases, with 16 bases between them. The CDR3 consists of 14 residues. Germline CDR1 is MDHEN and CDR2 is SYDVKM. In nucleotides, the CDR3 is TGTGCCAGCAGACCTCAGACAGGAGGTACTGAAGCTTTCTTT. Protein product: CASRPQTGGTEAFF.

This chain joins TRBV20-1 and TRBJ2-5; no clear D. This CDR3 spans 14 amino acids. Germline CDR1 reads DFQATT; CDR2 reads SNEGSKA (reference sequence). V was trimmed by 0 bases and J by 4 bases, leaving 12 bases between them. The CDR3 DNA reads TGCAGTGCTAGAGACAGCCAAGGTTTAGAGACCCAGTACTTC. This translates into CSARDSQGLETQYF.

Points on this clonotype: A much larger clone differs from this one at a single base, so this may be a read error. The J gene is TRBJ1-6, the V gene TRBV12-3 or TRBV12-4; D is possibly TRBD1 (5 bases). CDR3 length equals 15 residues. CDR3 protein: CASSRTGTRASLLHF. The DNA for the CDR3 is TGTGCCAGCAGCCGGACCGGGACTAGAGCTTCACTCCTCCACTTT.

This clonotype appeared many times. The genes are TRBV5-5 and TRBJ2-3; 11 bases are shared with TRBD1. Trimming at V came to 6 bases and at J to 4 bases, leaving 7 bases not matched to a gene. Germline assignment: CDR1 SGHKS and CDR2 YYEKEE (reference sequence). The CDR3 totals 15 residues. The CDR3 protein is CASTAPGQGADTQYF. In nucleotides, the CDR3 is TGTGCCAGCACTGCACCGGGACAGGGGGCAGATACGCAGTATTTT.

This clonotype showed up many times. The genes are TRBV7-3 and TRBJ2-1, with 12 bases matching TRBD2. This CDR3 spans 17 amino acids. V dropped 1 base and J dropped 4; count of bases not matched to a gene: 5. Germline V gene sequence: CDR1 SGHTA, CDR2 FQGTGA. The CDR3 DNA reads as TGTGCCAGCAGCTTAATGGGTCTAGCGGGAGGGTACAATGAGCAGTTCTTC. As protein: CASSLMGLAGGYNEQFF.

This clonotype was seen ten or more times. V gene TRBV6-1 combines with J gene TRBJ2-5; 8 nucleotides align to TRBD1. V lost 2 bases to trimming and J lost 6 bases; unmatched junction nucleotides: 5. Germline lookup yields CDR1 MNHNS and CDR2 SASEGT. This CDR3 is built from 14 residues. CDR3 loop: CASSERNRGKTQYF. The CDR3 DNA sequence: TGTGCCAGCAGTGAACGCAACAGGGGGAAGACCCAGTACTTC.

With respect to this clonotype: It may be a read error: a sequence one base away is much more abundant. The chain employs TRBV20-1 and TRBJ2-7; 7 bases map to TRBD1. The CDR3 spans 14 residues. V dropped 5 bases and J dropped 3; count of bases not matched to a gene: 10. Germline CDR1 is DFQATT and CDR2 is SNEGSKA (reference sequence). Here the CDR3 DNA reads TGCAGTGCTGCTGGACAGGTGGTTGGCTACGAGCAGTACTTC. This encodes CSAAGQVVGYEQYF.

This clonotype appeared many times. The chain links TRBV20-1 to TRBJ2-5, with D tentatively TRBD1 or TRBD2 (5 bases each). Germline V gene sequence: CDR1 DFQATT, CDR2 SNEGSKA (reference sequence). The CDR3 runs to 13 residues. The CDR3 spells CGALWASGETQYF. The CDR3, as DNA: TGCGGGGCCCTGTGGGCGTCGGGGGAGACCCAGTACTTC.

This clonotype was recorded many times. The rearrangement uses TRBV3-1 and TRBJ2-3; D call uncertain. The ends were cut back, 0 bases at V and 0 bases at J, with 13 bases in the middle. The CDR3 extends over 17 amino acids. The germline V gene encodes CDR1 LGHDT and CDR2 YNNKEL (reference sequence). CDR3 residues: CASSQETRMLSTDTQYF. DNA for the CDR3: TGTGCCAGCAGCCAAGAGACACGGATGTTAAGCACAGATACGCAGTATTTT.

This clonotype was observed many times. The chain uses TRBV27 and TRBJ1-5, with D tentatively TRBD1 (6 bases). Looked up from germline, CDR1 is MNHEY and CDR2 is SMNVEV (reference sequence). Between the trimmed V and J ends, which lost 6 bases and 2 bases, there was a span of 14 bases. This CDR3 region has 15 residues. Written as DNA, the CDR3 is TGTGCCAGCAGAAGGGGGGGGATCGGCAATCAGCCCCAGCATTTT. Translation gives CASRRGGIGNQPQHF.

The V and J genes are TRBV4-2 and TRBJ2-1; the match to TRBD2 covers 14 bases. The germline V gene encodes CDR1 LGHNA and CDR2 YNFKEQ. The CDR3 extends over 14 amino acids. Trimming at V came to 0 bases and at J to 12 bases, leaving 1 base not matched to a gene. The chain's CDR3 is CASSQDGTSGGQFF. The CDR3 DNA reads TGTGCCAGCAGCCAAGATGGGACTAGCGGGGGGCAGTTCTTC.